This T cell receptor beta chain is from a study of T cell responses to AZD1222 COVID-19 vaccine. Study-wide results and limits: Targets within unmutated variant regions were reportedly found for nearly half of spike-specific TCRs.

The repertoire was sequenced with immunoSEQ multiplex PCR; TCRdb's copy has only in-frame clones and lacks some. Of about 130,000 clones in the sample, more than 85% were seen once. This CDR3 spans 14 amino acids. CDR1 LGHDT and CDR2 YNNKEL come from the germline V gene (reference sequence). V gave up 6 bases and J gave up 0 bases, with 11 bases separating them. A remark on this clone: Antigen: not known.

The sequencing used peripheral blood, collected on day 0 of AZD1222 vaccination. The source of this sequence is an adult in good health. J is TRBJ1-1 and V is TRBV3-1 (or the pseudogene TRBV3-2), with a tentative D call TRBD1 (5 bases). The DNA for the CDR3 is TGTGCCAGCAGATTTGACAGACTGAACACTGAAGCTTTCTTT. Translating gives CASRFDRLNTEAFF.